These T cell receptor beta chains were read from a single sample in a study of T cells in narcolepsy. Clones were read by immunoSEQ multiplex PCR, and TCRdb kept only the in-frame ones, dropping some. The repertoire holds roughly 30,000 clones, with more than 70% as singletons. The sequencing sample was made of memory (CD45RA-) CD4+ T cells from blood. The source of these receptors is a human donor in good health. The CDR3 runs from the conserved cysteine through the conserved F or W. D genes are given only for firm matches. Size values are once, few and many counts, or a class for expanded clones, and some rows have none.

J | V | D | size | DNA | CDR3
TRBJ2-1 | TRBV19 | TRBD2 | NA | TGTGCCAGTAGTATAGTCCCTAGCGGGTTAGATGAGCAGTTCTTC | CASSIVPSGLDEQFF
TRBJ2-2 | TRBV5-5 | NA | few | TGTGCCAGCAGCTCTCGGGGCGGGGCGGACACCGGGGAGCTGTTTTTT | CASSSRGGADTGELFF
TRBJ2-7 | TRBV7-2 | NA | NA | TGTGCCAGCAGCTTAGTCGGGGACCTCCTCTACGAGCAGTACTTC | CASSLVGDLLYEQYF
TRBJ2-5 | TRBV28 | NA | NA | TGTGCCAGCACCCGGCCTTCGTCGTCGTTACAAGAGACCCAGTACTTC | CASTRPSSSLQETQYF
TRBJ2-3 | TRBV5-1 | NA | NA | TGCGCCAGCAGCTTGGATTCAGGGTTCACAGATACGCAGTATTTT | CASSLDSGFTDTQYF
TRBJ2-4 | TRBV4-3 | NA | few | TGCGCCAGCAGAACAAGGATAACCAAAAACATTCAGTACTTC | CASRTRITKNIQYF
TRBJ1-1 | TRBV30 | NA | once | TGTGCCTGGAGTGTACGAGGTGGAGGGAGGGGTGGTTTCTTT | CAWSVRGGGRGGFF
TRBJ1-3 | TRBV28 | NA | NA | TGTGCCAGCAGTTTCGGGGCGGGAAACACCATATATTTT | CASSFGAGNTIYF
TRBJ2-3 | TRBV6-1 | NA | few | TGTGCCAGCAGTGAAGAGGGCGCCCGCACAGATACGCAGTATTTT | CASSEEGARTDTQYF
TRBJ1-5 | TRBV4-1 | NA | NA | TGCGCCAGCAGCCAAGAGTCTGGGGGGCGCCCTCAGCCCCAGCATTTT | CASSQESGGRPQPQHF
TRBJ2-1 | TRBV20-1 | NA | NA | TGCAGTGTCGGCAGTCCCAATGAGCAGTTCTTC | CSVGSPNEQFF
TRBJ2-2 | TRBV7-6 | NA | NA | TGTGCCAGCGGATGGGGGACCTCGAGCACCGGGGAGCTGTTTTTT | CASGWGTSSTGELFF
TRBJ2-3 | TRBV5-1 | TRBD2 | NA | TGCGCCAGCAGCTTCGGGACTAGCGGCACAGATACGCAGTATTTT | CASSFGTSGTDTQYF
TRBJ1-1 | TRBV7-2 | TRBD1 | NA | TGTGTCAGCAGCTGGGACAGGAACACTGAAGCTTTCTTT | CVSSWDRNTEAFF
TRBJ1-1 | TRBV5-1 | NA | few | TGCGCCAGCAGCTTGTCTACGTTCATGAACACTGAAGCTTTCTTT | CASSLSTFMNTEAFF
TRBJ2-1 | TRBV6-1 | TRBD1 | once | TGTGCCAGCAGCGAGACAGGGGATTACAATGAGCAGTTCTTC | CASSETGDYNEQFF
TRBJ2-1 | TRBV11-2 | TRBD2 | NA | TGTGCCAGCAGCACTCCGGGACTAGCGGAAAATGAGCAGTTCTTC | CASSTPGLAENEQFF
TRBJ2-7 | TRBV18 | TRBD2 | NA | TGTGCCAGCTCACCAGGGGGAGGGACCTACGAGCAGTACTTC | CASSPGGGTYEQYF
TRBJ2-2 | TRBV2 | TRBD1 | NA | TGTGCCAGCAGCACCGGGACAGGGTACACCGGGGAGCTGTTTTTT | CASSTGTGYTGELFF
TRBJ2-1 | TRBV9 | TRBD1 | NA | TGTGCCAGCAGCCCCCAATCCGGGGACAGGGCTGAGCAGTTCTTC | CASSPQSGDRAEQFF
TRBJ2-1 | TRBV5-1 | TRBD2 | NA | TGCGCCAGCAGGTTAGCGGGAGGGCTGGGCAATGAGCAGTTCTTC | CASRLAGGLGNEQFF
TRBJ2-7 | TRBV11-3 | NA | NA | TGTGCCAGCAGCTTAGATAGGCGCGAGCAGTACTTC | CASSLDRREQYF
TRBJ2-7 | TRBV5-4 | TRBD2 | NA | TGTGCCAGCAGCTTGGCTAGCGGGGGGGCCGACAACGAGCAGTACTTC | CASSLASGGADNEQYF
TRBJ1-6 | TRBV6-6 | NA | NA | TGTGCCAGCAGGACCGTACAGGGCTCACCCCTCCACTTT | CASRTVQGSPLHF
TRBJ2-3 | TRBV19 | NA | once | TGTGCCAGTAGTATAGGAAGGCCAGATACGCAGTATTTT | CASSIGRPDTQYF
TRBJ1-5 | TRBV18 | NA | NA | TGTGCCAGCTCACCTAAAGGGTCTGATCAGCCCCAGCATTTT | CASSPKGSDQPQHF
TRBJ1-1 | TRBV28 | NA | NA | TGTGCCAGCAGTTTCCAAGGACGATCTAAAGCTTTCTTT | CASSFQGRSKAFF
TRBJ2-5 | TRBV18 | NA | NA | TGTGCCAGCTCACCAGGGACAGGCGGGGGTCAAGAGACCCAGTACTTC | CASSPGTGGGQETQYF
TRBJ1-3 | TRBV7-2 | NA | NA | TGTGCCAGCAGCTTAGGGCACTTGAGCTCTGGAAACACCATATATTTT | CASSLGHLSSGNTIYF
TRBJ2-7 | TRBV6-5 | NA | NA | TGTGCCAGCAGTTACTCGAAGAGGGGGGGATACGAGCAGTACTTC | CASSYSKRGGYEQYF
TRBJ2-4 | TRBV10-3 | NA | NA | TGTGCCATCAGTGCTCGGGCCAAAAACATTCAGTACTTC | CAISARAKNIQYF
TRBJ1-3 | TRBV7-2 | TRBD1 | NA | TGTGCCAGCAGCTTAGTAACAGGGGTCGGAAACACCATATATTTT | CASSLVTGVGNTIYF
TRBJ1-2 | TRBV7-3 | NA | NA | TGTGCCAGCAGCTTAAACCCCCGGGATCCAGGGGAGGGCTACACCTTC | CASSLNPRDPGEGYTF
TRBJ1-5 | TRBV6-1 | TRBD1 | NA | TGTGCCAGCAGTGACACAGGGGGCAATCAGCCCCAGCATTTT | CASSDTGGNQPQHF
TRBJ1-2 | TRBV7-2 | NA | NA | TGTGCCAGCAGCTTAGACTATGGCTACACCTTC | CASSLDYGYTF
TRBJ2-3 | TRBV11-3 | NA | NA | TGTGCCAGCAGCCCGGGACTCGGGCTGGACACAGATACGCAGTATTTT | CASSPGLGLDTDTQYF
TRBJ1-6 | TRBV6-5 | NA | NA | TGTGCCAGCCAAATGGACAGTGCGAATTCACCCCTCCACTTT | CASQMDSANSPLHF
TRBJ2-2 | TRBV4-2 | NA | NA | TGTGCCAGCAGCGCATCAGGAGGGGCCGGGGAGCTGTTTTTT | CASSASGGAGELFF
TRBJ1-2 | TRBV6-1 | TRBD1 | few | TGTGCCAGCAGTGAATGGACAGGGGGCAACTATGGCTACACCTTC | CASSEWTGGNYGYTF
TRBJ2-3 | TRBV25-1 | NA | NA | TGTGCCAGCAGTGATACCACCCGGGGGATAGGGACAGATACGCAGTATTTT | CASSDTTRGIGTDTQYF
TRBJ1-5 | TRBV19 | NA | few | TGTGCCAGTAGTGGTTCCCTCAATCAGCCCCAGCATTTT | CASSGSLNQPQHF
TRBJ2-7 | TRBV7-9 | TRBD1 | few | TGTGCCAGCAGCCCCATCCCAGGGGGCGCGTACGAGCAGTACTTC | CASSPIPGGAYEQYF
TRBJ1-4 | TRBV5-5 | NA | NA | TGTGCCAGCGCAACAGACCTTAATGAAAAACTGTTTTTT | CASATDLNEKLFF
TRBJ2-7 | TRBV27 | NA | few | TGTGCCAGCAGTCCAGGGGGACTCCACTACGAGCAGTACTTC | CASSPGGLHYEQYF
TRBJ2-5 | TRBV11-2 | TRBD2 | once | TGTGCCAGCAGCGCCCTCAGCGGGAGGGCCTCAAAGACCCAGTACTTC | CASSALSGRASKTQYF
TRBJ2-1 | TRBV7-9 | TRBD1 | NA | TGTGCCAGCAGCTCCCTCAGACAGGGCAGCTCCTACAATGAGCAGTTCTTC | CASSSLRQGSSYNEQFF
TRBJ1-1 | TRBV6-5 | NA | NA | TGTGCCAGCAGTTCCTACGGGAAAAACCGGGCTTTCTTT | CASSSYGKNRAFF
TRBJ2-6 | TRBV29-1 | NA | NA | TGCAGCGTACCTGAAGAGGGGGCCAACGTCCTGACTTTC | CSVPEEGANVLTF
TRBJ2-5 | TRBV29-1 | TRBD1 | NA | TGCAGCGGGTACAGGGGGCGTCGAGAGACCCAGTACTTC | CSGYRGRRETQYF
TRBJ2-7 | TRBV6-6 | TRBD1 | NA | TGTGCCAGCAGTTACTCTTCGGGACAGGGGAAAGAAGTGCACTTC | CASSYSSGQGKEVHF
TRBJ1-4 | TRBV11-2 | TRBD1 | once | TGTGCCAGCAGCCCGTCGAGGGACAGGGGTGAAAAACTGTTTTTT | CASSPSRDRGEKLFF